The rows below give T cell receptor beta chains drawn from one sample of a study of radiation and T cells in renal cell carcinoma. Sequencing was performed with immunoSEQ multiplex PCR; in TCRdb, only in-frame clones are kept and a portion is missing. The sample lists more than 95,000 clones; around 81% were seen once. This sample comprised blood, obtained from a patient whose treatment included radiotherapy and nephrectomy. All receptors derive from a man aged 45-65 years with renal cell carcinoma. CDR3s include the opening cysteine and the closing phenylalanine or tryptophan. Fields, in order: J gene, D gene, CDR3 length, clone size, V gene, CDR3 DNA, CDR3 protein. D genes are given only for firm matches. The size entry is marked missing in some rows and otherwise reads once, few, many or a size class.

TRBJ2-3	-	15	-	TRBV7-8	TGTGCCAGCACCGGCAGGGGTTTGGGGACAGATACGCAGTATTTT	CASTGRGLGTDTQYF
TRBJ2-5	TRBD2	15	-	TRBV9	TGTGCCAGCAGCGTATGGGGTAGCGGGGGAGAGACCCAGTACTTC	CASSVWGSGGETQYF
TRBJ1-5	-	13	-	TRBV30	TGTGCCTGGGGTAGGGGACTAGATCAGCCCCAGCATTTT	CAWGRGLDQPQHF
TRBJ2-1	-	15	-	TRBV7-2	TGTGCCAGCAGCTTAGCTGCGGAGGGCTACAATGAGCAGTTCTTC	CASSLAAEGYNEQFF
TRBJ1-2	-	13	-	TRBV25-1	TGTGCCACCCCGGGGAGGGATTACTACGGCTACACCTTC	CATPGRDYYGYTF
TRBJ1-1	-	13	few	TRBV30	TGTGCCTGGAGTAGAGGGGGTAGGACTGAAGCTTTCTTT	CAWSRGGRTEAFF
TRBJ1-3	-	14	-	TRBV6-5	TGTGCCAGCGGCATTATAGGGTCTGGAAACACCATATATTTT	CASGIIGSGNTIYF
TRBJ2-7	TRBD2	14	once	TRBV2	TGTGCCAGCAGTGTTGGGGGGGTGGTATACGAGCAGTACTTC	CASSVGGVVYEQYF
TRBJ1-5	TRBD1	14	-	TRBV28	TGTGCCAGCAGGCCGGGACAGGGGCGTCAGCCCCAGCATTTT	CASRPGQGRQPQHF
TRBJ2-6	TRBD1	18	-	TRBV7-8	TGTGCCAGCAGCTTACATTCGACAGGGGCGGCGGGGGCCAACGTCCTGACTTTC	CASSLHSTGAAGANVLTF
TRBJ2-2	-	15	-	TRBV11-2	TGTGCCAGCACCCCTTGGGGGGATTACGCCGGGGAGCTGTTTTTT	CASTPWGDYAGELFF
TRBJ1-2	-	11	-	TRBV29-1	TGCAGCGTTGGAGCGGGCTATGGCTACACCTTC	CSVGAGYGYTF
TRBJ1-5	TRBD1	17	-	TRBV30	TGTGCCTGGAGTTCACAGGGGGCCCCCCCCGGCAATCAGCCCCAGCATTTT	CAWSSQGAPPGNQPQHF
TRBJ2-3	-	15	once	TRBV2	TGTGCCAGCAGAAGACTTTCGGGGGGCACAGATACGCAGTATTTT	CASRRLSGGTDTQYF
TRBJ1-1	TRBD1	14	-	TRBV27	TGTGCCAGCAGTCCAGGACAGGGGCGGACTGAAGCTTTCTTT	CASSPGQGRTEAFF